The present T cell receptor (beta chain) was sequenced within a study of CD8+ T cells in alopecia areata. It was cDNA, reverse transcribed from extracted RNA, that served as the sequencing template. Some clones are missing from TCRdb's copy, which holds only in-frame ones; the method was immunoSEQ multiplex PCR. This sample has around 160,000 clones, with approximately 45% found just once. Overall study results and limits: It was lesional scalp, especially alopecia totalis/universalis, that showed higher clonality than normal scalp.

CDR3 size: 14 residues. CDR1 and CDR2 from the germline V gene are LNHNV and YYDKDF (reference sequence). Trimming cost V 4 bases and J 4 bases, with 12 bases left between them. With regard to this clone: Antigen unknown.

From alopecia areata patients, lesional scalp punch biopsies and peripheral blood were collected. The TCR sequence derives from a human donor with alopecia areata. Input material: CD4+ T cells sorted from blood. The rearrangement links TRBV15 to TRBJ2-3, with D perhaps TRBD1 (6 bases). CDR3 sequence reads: CATSTSSGADTQYF. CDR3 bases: TGTGCCACCAGCACTTCTTCAGGGGCAGATACGCAGTATTTT.